These T cell receptor beta chains were read from a single sample in a study of tumor-infiltrating lymphocytes in primary liver carcinoma. TCRdb processed the multiplex PCR reads anew with MiXCR; each CDR3 protein has one entry. This table holds fewer than 250,000 distinct CDR3 sequences, less than 70% found once. Sequenced: peripheral blood. The receptors were gathered from a woman aged 55-69 years with primary liver carcinoma and hepatitis B virus infection. Each CDR3 is given with its conserved first and last residue.

J gene: TRBJ1-4; V gene: TRBV6-5; CDR3 protein: CASSYLSGGDEKLFF
J gene: TRBJ1-1; V gene: TRBV11-2; CDR3 protein: CAISLGGGVNTEAFF
J gene: TRBJ2-1; V gene: TRBV10-3; CDR3 protein: CAISESRGTLSDNEQFF
J gene: TRBJ1-1; V gene: TRBV11-2; CDR3 protein: CASSFSREVNTEAFF
J gene: TRBJ1-5; V gene: TRBV6-5; CDR3 protein: CASSDRGVLDSNQSQHF
J gene: TRBJ2-4; V gene: TRBV6-5; CDR3 protein: CASQSRQGAWDIQYF
J gene: TRBJ2-1; V gene: TRBV7-8; CDR3 protein: CASSSGLAAYNEQFF
J gene: TRBJ2-1; V gene: TRBV7-9; CDR3 protein: CASSSPSSGRASEQFF
J gene: TRBJ1-1; V gene: TRBV30; CDR3 protein: CAWRIPDRGSTEAFF
J gene: TRBJ2-2; V gene: TRBV12-3/TRBV12-4; CDR3 protein: CASSLGGVGYTGELFF